This T cell receptor (beta chain) was profiled in a study of T cells in Graves' hyperthyroidism and ophthalmopathy. Points from the study as a whole: Blood also held most thyroid clonotypes expanded beyond 0.001.

Amplification yielded TCR beta CDR3 regions, with RNA transcripts as the source. With the HTBI primer set, the TCR CDR3 went through a first round of RT-PCR. In TCRdb, the multiplex PCR reads were re-called with MiXCR into one record per CDR3 protein. This table has 450,000 to 700,000 distinct CDR3 sequences, roughly 46% appearing once. Germline assignment: CDR1 MNHNY and CDR2 SVGAGI (reference sequence). The CDR3 sequence is 14 residues long. Unmatched junction bases numbered 7, after V lost 6 bases and J lost 3 bases. On this clonotype itself: Antigen specificity is unknown.

Exclusions: uncontrolled infection, other autoimmune disease, pregnancy, lactation. The TCR originated in an adult woman with Graves' disease, either hyperthyroidism or ophthalmopathy (not recorded which). The sample taken for sequencing was peripheral blood or thyroid tissue (not recorded which). J is TRBJ2-7 and V is TRBV6-6; 8 bases match TRBD1. CDR3 DNA: TGTGCCAGCAGAGCGACAGGGACAGGCTACGAGCAGTACTTC. Encoded protein: CASRATGTGYEQYF.